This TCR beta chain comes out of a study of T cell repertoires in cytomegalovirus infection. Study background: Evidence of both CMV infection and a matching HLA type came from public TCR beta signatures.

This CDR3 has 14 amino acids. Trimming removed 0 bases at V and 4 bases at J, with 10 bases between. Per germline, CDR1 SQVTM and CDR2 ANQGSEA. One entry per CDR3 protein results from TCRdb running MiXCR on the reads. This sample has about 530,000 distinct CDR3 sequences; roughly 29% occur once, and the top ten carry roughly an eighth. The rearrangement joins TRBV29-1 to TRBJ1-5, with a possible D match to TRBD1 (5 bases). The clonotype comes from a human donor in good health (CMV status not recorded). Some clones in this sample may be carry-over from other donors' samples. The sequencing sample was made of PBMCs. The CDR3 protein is CSVEDRAGNQPQHF. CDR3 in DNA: TGCAGCGTTGAAGATCGGGCAGGGAATCAGCCCCAGCATTTT.